The clone carrying this TCR beta chain occurred a few times. Antigen specificity is unknown. Germline CDR1 and CDR2: MNHEY and SVGEGT. The CDR3 consists of 16 residues. Trimming cost V 5 bases and J 3 bases, with 20 bases left between them. The sample is drawn from a study of T-cell memory formation after mild COVID-19. About the research overall: TCR clusters showed largely donor specificity. Whole-study results and caveats: That cross-reactive memory joined was suggested by some responding clones appearing in pre-infection memory. Whereas later expanders leaned CD4+, clones contracting day 15 to 85 showed a balanced CD4/CD8 makeup.

UMIs and sample barcodes were carried by the TCR alpha and TCR beta cDNA libraries that 5'RACE produced using constant-segment primers. TCRdb processed the 5' RACE reads anew with MiXCR; each CDR3 protein has one entry. The sample yields about 150,000 distinct CDR3 sequences, 5.5% to 7% seen once. This sequence joins TRBV6-2 or TRBV6-3 and TRBJ2-7, with D possibly TRBD1 on 6 matching bases. Sequencing input: PBMCs or a T cell subset sorted from them (not recorded which). The sequence was collected from an adult woman who had mild COVID-19 (a few samples of this study predate the infection). Cell type and time point are not known. CDR3 in DNA: TGTGCCAGCAGTCCACTTACCGGGACACTCAACTACGAGCAGTACTTC. It codes for CASSPLTGTLNYEQYF.